Below, 17 T cell receptor beta chains from the same sample are listed, as sequenced in a study of identifying expanded T cells in peripheral blood. Measured with immunoSEQ multiplex PCR; TCRdb has only the in-frame clones, and not every one. The sample shows about 85,000 clones, 89% of them seen only once. Sequencing used blood. These receptors originate from a person aged 18 to 70 in good health.

J is TRBJ2-3 and V is TRBV5-6; perhaps TRBD1 as D (6 bases). Trimming pared 1 base from V and 8 bases from J, leaving 11 bases between. This CDR3 region has 13 residues. Germline-derived CDR1 and CDR2 are SGHDT and YYEEEE. CDR3 protein: CASSLQGFGTQYF. The CDR3 DNA sequence: TGTGCCAGCAGCTTGCAGGGGTTCGGTACGCAGTATTTT.

The gene calls are TRBV6-1 and TRBJ2-3; weak D call: TRBD2 (6 bases). Germline assignment: CDR1 MNHNS and CDR2 SASEGT. The V end was cut by 8 bases, the J end by 4 bases, with 19 bases between. This CDR3 contains 15 residues. CDR3 sequence: CASGPGRSLPDTQYF. For the CDR3, the DNA is TGTGCCAGCGGACCCGGGAGAAGTTTACCAGATACGCAGTATTTT.

The CDR3 sequence: CASSEALLRRETQYF. CDR3 nucleotides: TGTGCCAGCAGTGAAGCGCTTCTAAGGAGGGAGACCCAGTACTTC. The V call is TRBV2, the J call TRBJ2-5, with a weak D call TRBD2 (5 bases). The CDR3 has 15 amino acids. Germline V gene sequence: CDR1 SNHLY, CDR2 FYNNEI. Trimming removed 0 bases at V and 5 bases at J, with 13 bases between.

V is TRBV5-1 and J is TRBJ2-3, with D tentatively TRBD1 or TRBD2 (7 bases each). V lost 6 bases, J lost 3 bases, and 20 bases lay in between. Per the germline V gene, CDR1 is SGHRS and CDR2 is YFSETQ. This CDR3 comprises 16 residues. The CDR3 coding sequence is TGCGCCAGCACCTCCACAGGGGCGGGAGAAACAGATACGCAGTATTTT. Encoded protein: CASTSTGAGETDTQYF.

The chain combines TRBV2 with TRBJ1-1; 8 bases fit TRBD1. Germline loops: CDR1 SNHLY, CDR2 FYNNEI. V lost 7 bases to trimming and J lost 11 bases; unmatched junction nucleotides: 12. This CDR3 spans 13 amino acids. CDR3 region: CASIGYTGGEAFF. DNA of the CDR3: TGTGCCAGCATTGGGTATACAGGGGGAGAGGCTTTCTTT. The complete variable domain, with remaining parts taken from reference TRBV2 and TRBJ1-1, reads EPEVTQTPSHQVTQMGQEVILRCVPISNHLYFYWYRQILGQKVEFLVSFYNNEISEKSEIFDDQFSVERPDGSNFTLKIRSTKLEDSAMYFCASIGYTGGEAFFGQGTRLTVV.

The J gene is TRBJ2-3, the V gene TRBV6-1; possibly TRBD1 or TRBD2 for D (6 bases each). V lost 10 bases to trimming and J lost 0 bases, with 14 bases between them. CDR1 MNHNS and CDR2 SASEGT come from the germline V gene. The CDR3 loop spans 14 amino acids. Here the CDR3 reads CATSGGLSTDTQYF. CDR3 nucleotide sequence: TGTGCCACCTCCGGGGGCCTTAGCACAGATACGCAGTATTTT.

This chain connects TRBV10-2 to TRBJ1-6; no clear D. V was cut by 2 bases and J by 0 bases, with 8 bases left in between. Germline CDR1 reads WSHSY; CDR2 reads SAAADI. There are 16 residues in the CDR3. Written as DNA, the CDR3 is TGCGCCAGCAGTGAGAATCTGAGCTCCTATAATTCACCCCTCCACTTT. Its translation is CASSENLSSYNSPLHF.

On this clone: The same CDR3 is also encoded by other DNA sequences in this sample. The chain recombines TRBV18 with TRBJ1-3, with TRBD1 identical over 8 bases. CDR1 and CDR2 (germline): KGHSH, LQKENI. The length of the CDR3 is 16 residues. V lost 6 bases, J lost 1 base, and 8 bases stayed unmatched. CDR3 DNA sequence: TGTGCCAGCTCCCTGGGCCAGGGGGCATCTGGAAACACCATATATTTT. Translation gives CASSLGQGASGNTIYF.

This clone was seen just once. DNA for the CDR3: TGTGCCAGCAGCGTGGGACAGGGGGCGCGGGGTGAAAAACTGTTTTTT. It codes for CASSVGQGARGEKLFF. The chain uses TRBV9 and TRBJ1-4; TRBD1 matches at 12 bases. This CDR3 contains 16 residues. Looked up from germline, CDR1 is SGDLS and CDR2 is YYNGEE. V shed 2 bases and J 7 bases; nucleotides not matched to a gene: 6.

This sequence joins TRBV7-2 and TRBJ2-7; possible D gene TRBD1, 6 bases. The CDR3 spans 18 residues. Between the trimmed V and J ends, which lost 1 base and 4 bases, there was a span of 23 bases. The germline CDR1 and CDR2 sequences are SGHTA and FQGNSA. CDR3 protein: CASSLVPGASRTGYEQYF. CDR3 DNA sequence: TGTGCCAGCAGCTTAGTGCCAGGGGCATCCCGGACGGGGTACGAGCAGTACTTC. Full variable domain (missing parts from reference TRBV7-2 and TRBJ2-7): GAGVSQSPSNKVTEKGKDVELRCDPISGHTALYWYRQSLGQGLEFLIYFQGNSAPDKSGLPSDRFSAERTGGSVSTLTIQRTQQEDSAVYLCASSLVPGASRTGYEQYFGPGTRLTVT.

The chain joins TRBV28 to TRBJ1-5; unclear D gene. The V gene lost 6 bases and the J gene lost 4 bases, with 19 bases spanning the gap. There are 16 residues in the CDR3. CDR1 is MDHEN and CDR2 is SYDVKM in the germline V gene. The CDR3 DNA reads TGTGCCAGCAGCCAAGGACGGCCCCACGGGAATCAGCCCCAGCATTTT. It yields the protein CASSQGRPHGNQPQHF.

This clone was seen a few times. The J gene is TRBJ1-6, the V gene TRBV6-5, with a tentative D call TRBD1 (6 bases). Trimming pared 11 bases from V and 6 bases from J, leaving 14 bases between. Germline V lookup: CDR1 MNHEY, CDR2 SVGAGI. The CDR3 contains 13 residues. The CDR3 bases are TGTGCCGCGCGGGACACACTTAATTCACCCCTCCACTTT. This encodes CAARDTLNSPLHF.

The chain uses TRBV5-1 and TRBJ1-3; D is perhaps TRBD1 (6 bases). Germline lookup yields CDR1 SGHRS and CDR2 YFSETQ. The V gene lost 4 bases and the J gene lost 2 bases, with 19 bases spanning the gap. This CDR3 has 17 residues. The CDR3, as DNA: TGCGCCAGCAGCGAAACAGCTGGGGGGCTTGCTGGAAACACCATATATTTT. Amino acids: CASSETAGGLAGNTIYF.

In its sample, this clone was seen once. The J gene is TRBJ1-2, the V gene TRBV30; D is unclear. Trimming cost V 5 bases and J 4 bases, with 14 bases left between them. From germline, CDR1 is GTSNPN and CDR2 SVGIG (reference sequence). The CDR3 extends over 13 amino acids. As DNA, the CDR3 is TGTGCCTGGGCGAGAAACGGCCTCTATGGCTACACCTTC. It is translated as CAWARNGLYGYTF. Using reference TRBV30 and TRBJ1-2 for the parts outside the CDR3, the full variable domain is SQTIHQWPATLVQPVGSPLSLECTVEGTSNPNLYWYRQAAGRGLQLLFYSVGIGQISSEVPQNLSASRPQDRQFILSSKKLLLSDSGFYLCAWARNGLYGYTFGSGTRLTVV.

The rearrangement joins TRBV28 to TRBJ2-3, with a weak D call TRBD1 (6 bases). The CDR3 contains 15 residues. V gave up 2 bases and J gave up 8 bases, with 17 bases separating them. Germline V lookup: CDR1 MDHEN, CDR2 SYDVKM. The CDR3 bases are TGTGCCAGCAGTTTAAGGGACACCGCAGGCAGTACGCAGTATTTT. Translating it yields CASSLRDTAGSTQYF.

The rearrangement uses TRBV6-5 and TRBJ1-5; D possibly corresponds to TRBD1 (5 bases). The CDR3 totals 16 residues. CDR1 is MNHEY, CDR2 SVGAGI, per germline. V lost 4 bases and J 4 bases, leaving 17 bases between the germline ends. CDR3 coding DNA: TGTGCCAGCAGTTCCCTCAGCCTGGGGGAGAATCAGCCCCAGCATTTT. Protein: CASSSLSLGENQPQHF.

The CDR3 DNA is TGTGCCAGCAGTTTACCCTATAACACTGAAGCTTTCTTT. Translated, it gives CASSLPYNTEAFF. The J gene is TRBJ1-1, the V gene TRBV28; D unclear. The V end lost 2 bases, the J end lost 2 bases, and 6 bases lay between the germline ends. Germline-derived CDR1 and CDR2 are MDHEN and SYDVKM. The CDR3 runs 13 residues.